This T cell receptor beta chain emerged from a study of T cells after yellow fever vaccination. Findings and caveats of the study: Few clonotypes appeared in both CD4 and CD8 compartments. Weaker, the secondary response had a peak occurring faster, on day 5 versus 15.

The V and J ends lost 0 bases and 9 bases respectively, with 15 bases between them. CDR1 and CDR2 from the germline V gene are LGHNA and YSLEER. The CDR3 consists of 15 residues. This clonotype has only a few counts. What it recognizes is unknown. A 5'RACE template-switching step, the method used to make TCR cDNA, added a universal primer site and UMIs. TCRdb fed the 5' RACE reads into MiXCR, producing one record per CDR3 protein. The sample lists approximately 300,000 distinct CDR3 sequences, under 15% occurring once. The specimen was CD4+ T cells sorted from PBMCs, collected 45 days after the yellow fever booster vaccination. The receptor's source is a man aged 25-40 years who received the YFV17D yellow fever vaccine. The J gene is TRBJ2-1, the V gene TRBV4-3, with D unresolved. The CDR3 DNA reads TGCGCCAGCAGCCAAGAAGCATCGGCCAACGGTGAGCAGTTCTTC. Translated, it gives CASSQEASANGEQFF.